This TCR beta chain was found in a study of blood T cell repertoires in COVID-19. Study-wide context: Nucleic acid was either cDNA or gDNA, and it came from T cells, B-cell-depleted T cells, or PBMCs.

The method was immunoSEQ multiplex PCR; TCRdb's version includes in-frame clones alone and lacks a portion of them. The table has around 180,000 clones, 80% seen once. CDR1 and CDR2 from the germline V gene are MNHEY and SVGAGI. The germline V and J ends were trimmed by 9 bases and 0 bases, with 15 bases remaining between them. The CDR3 contains 15 residues. Sequencing input: peripheral blood. This chain links TRBV6-5 with TRBJ1-3, with D perhaps TRBD1 (6 bases). The source of this sequence is a man aged 65 to 85 with active or convalescent COVID-19. This CDR3 reads CASWTASGSGNTIYF. CDR3 in DNA: TGTGCCAGTTGGACAGCAAGTGGCTCTGGAAACACCATATATTTT.